The 27 T cell receptor beta chains below all came from one sample that was sequenced in a study of blood T cell repertoires in COVID-19. Using immunoSEQ multiplex PCR, the repertoire was profiled, and TCRdb retains in-frame clones only, with some absent. The sample has around 110,000 clones; around 83% are singletons. The source material was peripheral blood. The source is a middle-aged man with acute or convalescent COVID-19.

V and J are TRBV3-1 (or the pseudogene TRBV3-2) and TRBJ2-5; 9 positions agree with TRBD1. CDR3 length: 17 residues. The germline CDR1 and CDR2 sequences are LGHDT and YNNKEL (reference sequence). V shed 4 bases and J 4 bases; nucleotides not matched to a gene: 13. The CDR3 bases are TGTGCCAGCAGCCTCATCTTGGACAGGGGTTTTGTAGAGACCCAGTACTTC. This codes for CASSLILDRGFVETQYF.

The chain joins TRBV3-1 (or the pseudogene TRBV3-2) to TRBJ2-3, with TRBD2 matching over 12 bases. V lost 4 bases and J lost 2; bases outside the gene matches: 7. The CDR3 has 17 residues. CDR1 LGHDT and CDR2 YNNKEL come from the germline V gene (reference sequence). The chain's CDR3 is CASSPRLAGVLTDTQYF. CDR3 coding DNA: TGTGCCAGCAGCCCCAGACTAGCGGGGGTGCTCACAGATACGCAGTATTTT.

J is TRBJ1-5 and V is TRBV6-1, with D maybe TRBD1 (6 bases). V was pared by 6 bases and J by 0 bases, with 9 bases between. The CDR3 is 14 amino acids. Per germline, CDR1 MNHNS and CDR2 SASEGT. In DNA, the CDR3 is TGTGCCAGCAGCCTGGGACATAGCAATCAGCCCCAGCATTTT. Translating gives CASSLGHSNQPQHF.

The chain employs TRBV6-2 or TRBV6-3 and TRBJ1-1; D gene unclear. This CDR3 contains 15 residues. In germline, CDR1 is MNHEY, CDR2 SVGEGT. V was pared by 2 bases and J by 0 bases, with 10 bases between. CDR3 residues: CASSYLQNLNTEAFF. DNA for the CDR3: TGTGCCAGCAGTTACCTCCAGAATCTGAACACTGAAGCTTTCTTT.

The genes are TRBV2 and TRBJ2-5, with D tentatively TRBD1 (6 bases). V dropped 5 bases and J dropped 4 bases, with 17 bases sitting between them. The CDR3 contains 15 residues. Germline lookup yields CDR1 SNHLY and CDR2 FYNNEI. DNA of the CDR3: TGTGCCAGCAGTTTACAGGGTAATATTGGAGAGACCCAGTACTTC. It codes for CASSLQGNIGETQYF.

This clone was counted between two and nine times. This chain joins TRBV5-6 and TRBJ2-2, with D unresolved. CDR3 length: 16 residues. V was trimmed by 1 base and J by 0 bases, leaving 10 bases between them. Germline V gene sequence: CDR1 SGHDT, CDR2 YYEEEE. The CDR3 sequence is CASSLWATTNTGELFF. In nucleotides, the CDR3 is TGTGCCAGCAGCTTGTGGGCCACAACGAACACCGGGGAGCTGTTTTTT.

This chain connects TRBV7-3 to TRBJ2-1; D is uncertain. The CDR3 runs 13 residues. Trimming pared 2 bases from V and 7 bases from J, leaving 9 bases between. Germline lookup yields CDR1 SGHTA and CDR2 FQGTGA. The CDR3 here is CASSLRVGNEQFF. The DNA of the CDR3 is TGTGCCAGCAGCTTACGGGTTGGGAATGAGCAGTTCTTC.

This chain links TRBV4-1 with TRBJ1-2, with D perhaps matching TRBD1 (5 bases). Trimming removed 2 bases at V and 5 bases at J, with 15 bases between. Germline V CDR1 and CDR2: MGHRA, YSYEKL. The CDR3 has 15 residues. The DNA of the CDR3 is TGCGCCAGCAGCCAAACGACGACAGCTCTTTATGGCTACACCTTC. Translating gives CASSQTTTALYGYTF.

The chain has TRBV5-5 and TRBJ2-7; perhaps TRBD1 as D (6 bases). V was clipped by 0 bases and J by 6 bases, with 13 bases between them. The CDR3 is 14 amino acids. Germline V lookup: CDR1 SGHKS, CDR2 YYEKEE (reference sequence). The CDR3: CASSLGDIGVEQYF. CDR3 sequence (DNA): TGTGCCAGCAGCTTGGGGGACATCGGGGTCGAGCAGTACTTC.

This clone was observed a few times. The chain links TRBV18 to TRBJ1-5; D is possibly TRBD1 (6 bases). Trimming stripped 3 bases from V and 0 bases from J, with 9 bases between. The CDR3 totals 15 residues. Germline CDR1 and CDR2: KGHSH and LQKENI. CDR3: CASSPSRGSNQPQHF. In DNA form, the CDR3 reads TGTGCCAGCTCACCTAGCAGGGGTAGCAATCAGCCCCAGCATTTT.

The rearrangement links TRBV7-2 to TRBJ1-2; 7 bases map to TRBD1. The V gene end was trimmed by 1 base and the J gene end by 8 bases; junction bases not matched to a gene: 22. This CDR3 is built from 19 residues. CDR1 is SGHTA, CDR2 FQGNSA, per germline. This CDR3 is CASSLVEGAEAYTYRGYTF. The CDR3 DNA reads as TGTGCCAGCAGCTTAGTGGAGGGGGCGGAAGCCTATACCTACCGAGGCTACACCTTC.

The chain employs TRBV7-2 and TRBJ1-5; 9 positions match TRBD1. Germline CDR1 SGHTA, CDR2 FQGNSA. The CDR3 sequence is 15 residues long. V shed 4 bases and J 3 bases; nucleotides not matched to a gene: 4. This CDR3 reads CASSSGTGHNQPQHF. The CDR3 DNA is TGTGCCAGCAGCTCCGGGACAGGGCACAATCAGCCCCAGCATTTT. Supplemented by reference TRBV7-2 and TRBJ1-5, the full variable domain reads GAGVSQSPSNKVTEKGKDVELRCDPISGHTALYWYRQSLGQGLEFLIYFQGNSAPDKSGLPSDRFSAERTGGSVSTLTIQRTQQEDSAVYLCASSSGTGHNQPQHFGDGTRLSIL.

The chain joins TRBV5-4 to TRBJ2-5; 9 bases fit TRBD2. There are 15 residues in the CDR3. Germline CDR1 SGHNT, CDR2 YYREEE (reference sequence). J was trimmed by 5 bases and V by 4 bases; bases with no gene match: 9. The CDR3 DNA sequence: TGTGCCAGCAGCCTAATAGCGGGAGCGGGTGAGACCCAGTACTTC. It translates to CASSLIAGAGETQYF.

This chain connects TRBV4-3 to TRBJ1-4; D is undetermined. Per the germline V gene, CDR1 is LGHNA and CDR2 is YSLEER. The V gene lost 0 bases and the J gene lost 6 bases, with 8 bases spanning the gap. The CDR3 has 14 residues. CDR3 sequence: CASSQEGLYEKLFF. The CDR3 DNA is TGCGCCAGCAGCCAAGAGGGCTTGTATGAAAAACTGTTTTTT.

The chain joins TRBV27 to TRBJ1-1; 7 nucleotides line up with TRBD1. The V segment lost 6 bases and the J segment 1 base; nucleotides outside the gene matches: 2. The CDR3 has 13 residues. The germline CDR1 and CDR2 sequences are MNHEY and SMNVEV (reference sequence). The CDR3 here is CASSYRGNTEAFF. CDR3 nucleotide sequence: TGTGCCAGCAGCTACAGGGGGAACACTGAAGCTTTCTTT.

The genes are TRBV6-2 or TRBV6-3 and TRBJ2-5, with TRBD2 as a possible D gene (5 bases). Trimming stripped 5 bases from V and 1 base from J, with 14 bases between. The CDR3 runs 15 residues. Germline V gene sequence: CDR1 MNHEY, CDR2 SVGEGT. CDR3 in amino acids: CASSPRAGGQETQYF. As DNA, the CDR3 is TGTGCCAGCAGTCCCCGGGCGGGCGGCCAAGAGACCCAGTACTTC.

V and J are TRBV7-2 and TRBJ1-1; tentatively, D is TRBD1 (6 bases). The V end lost 3 bases, the J end lost 4 bases, and 9 bases lay between the germline ends. CDR3 length equals 13 residues. Germline CDR1 SGHTA, CDR2 FQGNSA. The CDR3 here is CASSLGASTEAFF. The CDR3 nucleotides are TGTGCCAGCAGCTTGGGGGCCAGCACTGAAGCTTTCTTT.

V is TRBV30 and J is TRBJ2-7; TRBD1 is a possible D gene (5 bases). V lost 8 bases, J lost 6 bases, and 20 bases lay in between. CDR3 size: 13 residues. The germline V gene encodes CDR1 GTSNPN and CDR2 SVGIG (reference sequence). The CDR3 region has the DNA TGTGCCGGCAGGACCAACCTCCAGGGCGAGCAGTACTTC. This codes for CAGRTNLQGEQYF.

In this sample, this clone turned up once. The chain joins TRBV3-1 (or the pseudogene TRBV3-2) to TRBJ2-7; D might be TRBD2 (5 bases). There are 13 residues in the CDR3. Germline CDR1 reads LGHDT; CDR2 reads YNNKEL (reference sequence). V lost 1 base to trimming and J lost 6 bases, with 10 bases between them. The CDR3 DNA reads TGTGCCAGCAGCCAAGCGGGATTTGGCGAGCAGTACTTC. It yields the protein CASSQAGFGEQYF.

The chain combines TRBV5-1 with TRBJ2-7; tentatively, D is TRBD2 (7 bases). Trimming shortened V by 7 bases and J by 4 bases, and 21 bases separated the two germline ends. The CDR3 extends over 15 amino acids. Germline-derived CDR1 and CDR2 are SGHRS and YFSETQ. The CDR3 spells CASSQGGAPKYEQYF. The CDR3 DNA sequence: TGCGCCAGCTCACAAGGGGGGGCACCCAAGTACGAGCAGTACTTC.

The V and J genes are TRBV14 and TRBJ2-3, with 8 bases identical to TRBD1. The CDR3 has 16 residues. Germline CDR1 is SGHDN and CDR2 is FVKESK. J gave up 1 base and V 5 bases, and 8 bases lay outside the gene matches. CDR3 sequence reads: CASSILRGQGTDTQYF. In nucleotides, the CDR3 is TGTGCCAGCAGCATCCTCAGGGGGCAAGGCACAGATACGCAGTATTTT. The whole variable domain, filled in from reference TRBV14 and TRBJ2-3, reads EAGVTQFPSHSVIEKGQTVTLRCDPISGHDNLYWYRRVMGKEIKFLLHFVKESKQDESGMPNNRFLAERTGGTYSTLKVQPAELEDSGVYFCASSILRGQGTDTQYFGPGTRLTVL.

This clone was recorded at least ten times. The V gene is TRBV2, the J gene TRBJ1-5; TRBD1 is a possible D gene (6 bases). The CDR3 sequence is 17 residues long. The germline V and J ends were trimmed by 6 bases and 2 bases, with 20 bases remaining between them. CDR1 SNHLY and CDR2 FYNNEI come from the germline V gene. The CDR3 nucleotides read TGTGCCAGCAGCCCCGGAAGAACAGGGATCGGCAATCAGCCCCAGCATTTT. It codes for CASSPGRTGIGNQPQHF. The complete variable domain, with remaining parts taken from reference TRBV2 and TRBJ1-5, reads EPEVTQTPSHQVTQMGQEVILRCVPISNHLYFYWYRQILGQKVEFLVSFYNNEISEKSEIFDDQFSVERPDGSNFTLKIRSTKLEDSAMYFCASSPGRTGIGNQPQHFGDGTRLSIL.

The chain recombines TRBV4-3 with TRBJ2-2; perhaps TRBD1 as D (5 bases). This CDR3 has 16 amino acids. V dropped 2 bases and J dropped 4 bases, with 14 bases sitting between them. Germline CDR1 and CDR2: LGHNA and YSLEER. CDR3 residues: CASSQSDRTITGELFF. The DNA for the CDR3 is TGCGCCAGCAGCCAATCCGACAGAACGATCACCGGGGAGCTGTTTTTT.

V and J are TRBV19 and TRBJ2-1; TRBD2 might be the D (5 bases). Trimming took 3 bases from V and 5 from J, leaving 11 bases between them. This CDR3 is built from 14 residues. Germline V gene sequence: CDR1 LNHDA, CDR2 SQIVND (reference sequence). The CDR3 loop is CASSIWAGNNEQFF. In DNA form, the CDR3 reads TGTGCCAGTAGTATCTGGGCCGGGAACAATGAGCAGTTCTTC.

This rearrangement joins TRBV2 to TRBJ1-4; TRBD1 aligns across 8 bases. The CDR3 extends over 16 amino acids. V was pared by 6 bases and J by 8 bases, with 14 bases of the junction left unmatched. The germline gives CDR1 SNHLY, CDR2 FYNNEI. CDR3 coding DNA: TGTGCCAGCAGGGCCGATCTTGGACAGGGCGGGGAAAAACTGTTTTTT. It is translated as CASRADLGQGGEKLFF.

The CDR3 sequence: CASTSTGELFF. The CDR3 coding sequence is TGCGCCAGCACCAGCACCGGGGAGCTGTTTTTT. The chain couples TRBV5-1 to TRBJ2-2; D is undetermined. The CDR3 runs 11 residues. Trimming stripped 6 bases from V and 4 bases from J, with 4 bases between. Germline loops: CDR1 SGHRS, CDR2 YFSETQ.

The rearrangement links TRBV5-4 to TRBJ2-3; 14 nucleotides line up with TRBD2. Germline trimming cut 3 bases from V and 3 bases from J; bases unmatched to any gene: 6. Looked up from germline, CDR1 is SGHNT and CDR2 is YYREEE (reference sequence). There are 17 residues in the CDR3. The CDR3 protein is CASSSGTSGRVTDTQYF. CDR3 bases: TGTGCCAGCAGCTCCGGGACTAGCGGGAGAGTAACAGATACGCAGTATTTT.